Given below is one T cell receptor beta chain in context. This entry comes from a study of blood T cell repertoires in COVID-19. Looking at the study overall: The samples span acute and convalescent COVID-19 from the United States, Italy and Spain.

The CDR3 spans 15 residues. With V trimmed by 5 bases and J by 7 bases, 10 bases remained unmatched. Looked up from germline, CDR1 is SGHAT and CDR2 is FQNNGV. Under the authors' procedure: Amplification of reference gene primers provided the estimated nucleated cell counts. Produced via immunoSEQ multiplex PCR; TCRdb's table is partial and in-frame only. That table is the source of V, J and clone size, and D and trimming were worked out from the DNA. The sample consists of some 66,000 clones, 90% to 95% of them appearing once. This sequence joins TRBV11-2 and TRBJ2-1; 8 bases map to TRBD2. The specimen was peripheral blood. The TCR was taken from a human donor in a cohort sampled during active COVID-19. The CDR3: CASSPAGSGGNEQFF. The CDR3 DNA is TGTGCCAGCAGCCCAGCAGGGAGCGGGGGTAATGAGCAGTTCTTC.